The 11 T cell receptor beta chains reported below all come from one sample, sequenced in a study of breast tumors, draining lymph nodes, adjacent tissues (TCRdb year 2016). Libraries came from multiplex PCR. Sequencing was carried out with an Illumina HiSeq 2000. In TCRdb, the public reads were trimmed at Q25 with fastp and aligned with MiXCR, with productive beta chains retained. Under each unique CDR3 protein, matching rows form one entry showing the most common genes and DNA. The sample contains under 70,000 distinct CDR3 sequences, about 40% of them found a single time. The leading ten clones occupy 8.4% of the sample. Sequenced input: breast tumor tissue. The origin of the receptors is a female donor with breast cancer. Some clones in this sample may be carry-over from other donors' samples.

This clonotype showed up many times. Sequence at one end of the junction differs from germline and may be a read error. This chain links TRBV9 with TRBJ2-5; TRBD2 matches at 7 bases. Germline V gene data show CDR1 as SGDLS and CDR2 as YYNGEE. The CDR3 runs to 14 residues. The CDR3 loop reads CASSSGEGRETQSF. DNA for the CDR3: TGTGCCAGCAGCTCCGGGGAGGGGAGAGAGACCCAGTCCTTC.

This clonotype has a count of ten or more. CDR3 loop: CAISNLNRVLNYGYTF. In DNA, the CDR3 is TGTGCCATCAGTAACCTGAACAGGGTTCTGAACTATGGCTACACCTTC. This chain links TRBV10-3 with TRBJ1-2; a possible D gene is TRBD1 (6 bases). The V end lost 5 bases, the J end lost 2 bases, and 18 bases lay between the germline ends. Germline-derived CDR1 and CDR2 are ENHRY and SYGVKD. The CDR3 is 16 amino acids.

Regarding this clonotype: This may come from a read error, since a much larger clone is one base off. The V gene is TRBV6-2 or TRBV6-3, the J gene TRBJ1-5; D may be TRBD1 (6 bases). Trimming shortened V by 5 bases and J by 9 bases, and 20 bases separated the two germline ends. The CDR3 sequence is 15 residues long. Looked up from germline, CDR1 is MNHEY and CDR2 is SVGEGT. In nucleotides, the CDR3 is TGTGCCAGCAGTCCGCCCTGGGACATGGGAGTGCCCCAGCATTTT. This translates into CASSPPWDMGVPQHF.

This clonotype has a count of ten or more. The J gene is TRBJ2-1, the V gene TRBV6-6; maybe TRBD2 (7 bases). This CDR3 has 18 residues. The V end was cut by 7 bases, the J end by 0 bases, with 22 bases between. Germline V lookup: CDR1 MNHNY, CDR2 SVGAGI (reference sequence). CDR3: CASNNLGGGGSSYNEQFF. In nucleotides, the CDR3 is TGTGCCAGCAACAATCTGGGGGGCGGGGGAAGCTCCTACAATGAGCAGTTCTTC.

The gene calls are TRBV10-3 and TRBJ2-5; possible D gene TRBD1, 6 bases. V was pared by 6 bases and J by 9 bases, with 23 bases between. In germline, CDR1 is ENHRY, CDR2 SYGVKD. CDR3 length: 15 residues. The CDR3 region is CAISQGHSGIISQYF. CDR3 DNA sequence: TGTGCCATCAGCCAGGGGCACTCTGGAATTATATCCCAGTACTTC.

This chain links TRBV9 with TRBJ1-2, with 9 positions matching TRBD1. Germline lookup yields CDR1 SGDLS and CDR2 YYNGEE. This CDR3 spans 13 amino acids. V lost 2 bases to trimming and J lost 7 bases; unmatched junction nucleotides: 3. In DNA, the CDR3 is TGTGCCAGCAGCGTGACAGGGGGGGCTGGCTACACCTTC. Translating gives CASSVTGGAGYTF.

Ten or more counts support this clonotype. The chain combines TRBV20-1 with TRBJ1-2; TRBD1 is a possible D gene (5 bases). From germline, CDR1 is DFQATT and CDR2 SNEGSKA (reference sequence). This CDR3 contains 11 residues. V shed 4 bases and J shed 3 bases, with 6 bases lying between them. CDR3 sequence: CSATGYYGYTF. The DNA for the CDR3 is TGCAGTGCTACAGGGTACTATGGCTACACCTTC.

This chain connects TRBV7-8 to TRBJ2-5; TRBD2 agrees at 7 bases. The CDR3 consists of 15 residues. From germline, CDR1 is SGHVS and CDR2 FQNEAQ. Trimming at V came to 4 bases and at J to 5 bases, leaving 10 bases not matched to a gene. The CDR3, as DNA: TGTGCCAGCAGCTCCCCAGGGAGGGCCGGGGAGACCCAGTACTTC. It encodes CASSSPGRAGETQYF.

This clonotype was picked up many times. The chain links TRBV19 to TRBJ2-2, with 10 bases identical to TRBD1. Germline-derived CDR1 and CDR2 are LNHDA and SQIVND (reference sequence). The CDR3 is 15 residues long. Trimming removed 7 bases from V and 4 bases from J; junction bases left unmatched: 6. CDR3 in amino acids: CASMEDRGVTGELFF. The CDR3 DNA follows: TGTGCCAGTATGGAGGACAGGGGGGTCACCGGGGAGCTGTTTTTT.

About this clonotype itself: No conserved phenylalanine or tryptophan ends this CDR3, so it is likely a read error. The CDR3 DNA is TGCAGCGTTGAAGCCCGGGACAGGAGGGGCAAATTATCCTATGGCTACACCCTC. As protein: CSVEARDRRGKLSYGYTL. J is TRBJ1-2 and V is TRBV29-1, with 8 bases fitting TRBD1. The CDR3 totals 18 residues. V shed 1 base, J shed 4 bases, and the junction held 17 bases outside the gene matches. Germline CDR1 reads SQVTM; CDR2 reads ANQGSEA.

The CDR3 is CASSAGTGEGGELFF. The DNA of the CDR3 is TGTGCCAGCAGCGCCGGGACAGGGGAAGGCGGGGAGCTGTTTTTT. The chain carries TRBV9 and TRBJ2-2; TRBD1 matches 10 bases. This CDR3 contains 15 residues. Looked up from germline, CDR1 is SGDLS and CDR2 is YYNGEE. Trimming took 3 bases from V and 7 from J; bases not matched to a gene: 6.